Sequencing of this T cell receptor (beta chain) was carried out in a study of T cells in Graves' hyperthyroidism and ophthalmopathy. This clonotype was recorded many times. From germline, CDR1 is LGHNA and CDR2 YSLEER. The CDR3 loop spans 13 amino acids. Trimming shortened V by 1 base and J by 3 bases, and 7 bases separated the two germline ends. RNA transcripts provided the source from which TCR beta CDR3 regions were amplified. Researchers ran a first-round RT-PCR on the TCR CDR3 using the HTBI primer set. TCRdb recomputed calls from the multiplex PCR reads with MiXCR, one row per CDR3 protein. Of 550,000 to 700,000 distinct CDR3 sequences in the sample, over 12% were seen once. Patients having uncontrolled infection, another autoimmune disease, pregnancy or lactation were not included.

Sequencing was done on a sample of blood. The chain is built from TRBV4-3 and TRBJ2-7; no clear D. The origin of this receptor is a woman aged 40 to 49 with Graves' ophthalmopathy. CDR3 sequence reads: CASSQAPGYEQYF. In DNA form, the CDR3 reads TGCGCCAGCAGCCAAGCTCCGGGCTACGAGCAGTACTTC.